Listed below are T cell receptor beta chains from one sample, sequenced in a study of cytomegalovirus exposure and HLA in healthy donors. The assay was immunoSEQ multiplex PCR, and TCRdb's table has in-frame clones only and misses some. The sample has around 210,000 clones. Sequencing input: PBMCs. The source is a woman aged 25 to 39 in good health and CMV-seropositive. Both conserved end residues are part of each CDR3.

v_gene	j_gene	CDR3aa
TRBV6-4	TRBJ2-3	CASSASGKRDTQYF
TRBV27	TRBJ1-6	CASSGQGSSPLHF
TRBV28	TRBJ2-3	CASLLPPTDTQYF
TRBV7-7	TRBJ1-1	CASSLERNTEAFF
TRBV4-1	TRBJ1-1	CASSPVDRNTEAFF
TRBV6-5	TRBJ1-2	CASSYSIAGGYGYTF
TRBV5-1	TRBJ2-1	CASSLAPGNEQFF
TRBV10-3	TRBJ2-5	CAISGTSGQETQYF
TRBV28	TRBJ1-2	CASSLGGMGGYTF
TRBV5-1	TRBJ2-2	CASSSPRDRVAPDTGELFF
TRBV2	TRBJ1-1	CASNTMGATEAFF
TRBV6-5	TRBJ2-5	CASSSSQVLQETQYF
TRBV5-1	TRBJ2-1	CASSLASHSDEQFF
TRBV29-1	TRBJ2-1	CSVDLAGGYEQFF
TRBV5-1	TRBJ1-4	CASSLAGQGVKLFF
TRBV19	TRBJ1-1	CASSMGTLNTEAFF
TRBV30	.	CAWGTDSYEQYF
TRBV6-1	TRBJ2-7	CASSSQRGIYEQYF
TRBV7-9	TRBJ2-2	CASSYGTSGGGTGELFF
TRBV5-1	TRBJ2-5	CASSFGGGQETQYF
TRBV7-9	TRBJ1-3	CASSLGSGLSSGNTIYF
TRBV27	TRBJ1-6	CASSLYGQGYSPLHF
TRBV6-1	TRBJ1-5	CASSDSAGTGSNQPQHF
TRBV10-3	TRBJ2-3	CAISDNGGGGPDTQYF
TRBV18	TRBJ1-3	CASSPRAATVGNTIYF
TRBV5-1	TRBJ2-5	CASSSKRGGLVREETQYF
TRBV27	TRBJ2-3	CASSFVAGALSTDTQYF
TRBV29-1	TRBJ2-7	CSVEGLAGSYEQYF
TRBV12-1	TRBJ1-2	CASSCSRVNYGYTF
TRBV6-6	TRBJ1-5	CASSSTGGDQPQHF
TRBV2	TRBJ2-5	CASSGLAGETQYF
TRBV11-2	TRBJ1-1	CASSLYPGFDTEAFF
TRBV5-8	TRBJ1-2	CASSLSDRGYYGYTF
TRBV6-5	TRBJ2-1	CASTPGLTNTYEQFF
TRBV2	TRBJ1-5	CASSGQGGGPQHF
TRBV6-5	TRBJ2-3	CASSYSGTGGWDTQYF
TRBV7-2	TRBJ2-2	CASSLGLAGERTGELFF
TRBV4-1	TRBJ2-7	CASSQVFRGVRRYEQYF
TRBV5-5	TRBJ1-2	CASSLTWDRVNGYTF
TRBV28	TRBJ1-5	CASSSFRSNSNQPQHF
TRBV6-1	TRBJ2-2	CASRAQGAGTGELFF
TRBV19	TRBJ2-6	CASNSRSSGANVLTF
TRBV10-3	TRBJ2-2	CAISSTGNTGELFF
TRBV5-1	TRBJ1-3	CASSPTLGGVYSGNTIYF
TRBV5-8	TRBJ2-3	CASSLERGARDTQYF